This T cell receptor (beta chain) was documented in a study of control samples from healthy donors and cancer patients. Measured with immunoSEQ multiplex PCR; TCRdb has only the in-frame clones, and not every one. The sample has about 73,000 clones; roughly 94% are singletons. V was pared by 3 bases and J by 4 bases, with 12 bases between. There are 14 residues in the CDR3. Germline loops: CDR1 LNHDA, CDR2 SQIVND (reference sequence). This clonotype was sampled from a woman aged 35 to 49 in good health. The V and J genes are TRBV19 and TRBJ1-1; D call uncertain. Sequenced sample: blood. As DNA, the CDR3 is TGTGCCAGTAGTATCCGGGGAGGAAGCACTGAAGCTTTCTTT. Its protein product is CASSIRGGSTEAFF.